The T cell receptor beta chain described here comes from a study of vaccination effects on CD4 cells after COVID-19. Study-wide results and limits: Marked clonal contraction of both clone types appeared late after vaccination.

Following a 10-day culture, CD4+ T cells were purified. This person caught SARS-CoV-2 sometime from March to December 2020, and PCR testing confirmed the infection. Each participant was administered two doses of either the BNT162b2 or the mRNA-1273 vaccine. On days 3 and 7, fresh IL-2 medium replaced half the medium. This clone was found a few times. Its target is not known. TCRdb's table, derived via immunoSEQ multiplex PCR, lists solely in-frame clones and lacks some. The sample lists 50,000 or so clones, 65% to 80% seen once, with roughly 5.2% in the top ten. CDR1 is SNHLY and CDR2 is FYNNEI in the germline V gene. The trim removed 5 bases at V and 7 bases at J, leaving 9 bases unmatched. The CDR3 is made up of 15 amino acids.

The sequenced sample was CD4+ T cells from PBMCs cultured without peptide, obtained after COVID-19 vaccination. This clonotype was sampled from a human donor who had a prior SARS-CoV-2 infection. This chain links TRBV2 with TRBJ2-1; 9 bases line up with TRBD2. The chain's CDR3 is CASSIAGVWQNEQFF. CDR3 nucleotide sequence: TGTGCCAGCAGTATAGCGGGAGTATGGCAAAATGAGCAGTTCTTC.